These 21 T cell receptor beta chains originate from one sample sequenced in a study of graft-versus-host responses after intestinal transplantation. These TCRs are of unknown antigen specificity. Profiling relied on immunoSEQ multiplex PCR, and the TCRdb table lists in-frame clones only, not all of them. The profile shows roughly 110,000 clones, roughly 86% of them singletons. This specimen consisted of unstimulated CD4+ T cells sorted from spleen or lymph node cells, obtained before transplant. The receptors here all came from a human donor who was the organ donor for an intestinal transplant.

The J gene is TRBJ2-7, the V gene TRBV4-1, with TRBD2 matching over 9 bases. This CDR3 is built from 15 residues. V was pared by 5 bases and J by 6 bases, with 11 bases of the junction left unmatched. CDR1 MGHRA and CDR2 YSYEKL come from the germline V gene. The CDR3 loop reads CASSLAGVLSSEQYF. Here the CDR3 DNA reads TGCGCCAGCAGCTTAGCGGGGGTGCTCTCCAGCGAGCAGTACTTC.

The V and J genes are TRBV7-3 and TRBJ2-2; 9 nucleotides match TRBD1. V was pared by 5 bases and J by 6 bases, with 4 bases of the junction left unmatched. Per germline, CDR1 SGHTA and CDR2 FQGTGA. The CDR3 is made up of 14 amino acids. The CDR3 nucleotides read TGTGCCAGCAGCAAGACAGGGGGGTCCGGGGAGCTGTTTTTT. This codes for CASSKTGGSGELFF.

CDR3 sequence reads: CASSLNRVTDTQYF. The CDR3 DNA reads TGTGCCAGCAGCTTAAACAGGGTCACAGATACGCAGTATTTT. The V call is TRBV11-2, the J call TRBJ2-3; maybe TRBD1 (6 bases). The V gene lost 2 bases and the J gene lost 2 bases, with 8 bases spanning the gap. CDR1 and CDR2 from the germline V gene are SGHAT and FQNNGV. The CDR3 extends over 14 amino acids.

Only a few counts were recorded for this clone. The rearrangement uses TRBV27 and TRBJ1-1; 10 nucleotides align to TRBD1. The CDR3 is made up of 14 amino acids. Germline lookup yields CDR1 MNHEY and CDR2 SMNVEV (reference sequence). V lost 5 bases, J lost 5 bases, and 5 bases stayed unmatched. The CDR3 sequence: CASSPWTGGTEAFF. Here the CDR3 DNA reads TGTGCCAGCAGTCCCTGGACAGGGGGGACTGAAGCTTTCTTT.

The chain recombines TRBV5-4 with TRBJ2-3; perhaps TRBD1 as D (6 bases). The germline V and J ends were trimmed by 5 bases and 5 bases, with 21 bases remaining between them. CDR1 is SGHNT, CDR2 YYREEE, per germline (reference sequence). This CDR3 is 16 amino acids long. As DNA, the CDR3 is TGTGCCAGCAGATCGATGTCAGGGGAGTATGGAGATACGCAGTATTTT. Translating gives CASRSMSGEYGDTQYF.

The V and J genes are TRBV7-8 and TRBJ1-1, with a weak D call TRBD1 (6 bases). In germline, CDR1 is SGHVS, CDR2 FQNEAQ. This CDR3 comprises 14 residues. V dropped 7 bases and J dropped 1 base, with 13 bases sitting between them. CDR3 sequence (DNA): TGTGCCAGCAACCCGGGACACCAGAACACTGAAGCTTTCTTT. It specifies CASNPGHQNTEAFF. Full variable domain (outside the CDR3, taken from reference TRBV7-8 and TRBJ1-1): GAGVSQSPRYKVAKRGQDVALRCDPISGHVSLFWYQQALGQGPEFLTYFQNEAQLDKSGLPSDRFFAERPEGSVSTLKIQRTQQEDSAVYLCASNPGHQNTEAFFGQGTRLTVV.

The count of this clone is one. The chain recombines TRBV30 with TRBJ1-5; 7 nucleotides line up with TRBD1. Trimming cost V 2 bases and J 5 bases; bases outside gene matches: 3. The CDR3 is 13 residues long. Germline CDR1 and CDR2: GTSNPN and SVGIG (reference sequence). The CDR3 nucleotides read TGTGCCTGGAGTCGGGACAGCGATCAGCCCCAGCATTTT. Encoded protein: CAWSRDSDQPQHF.

The genes are TRBV19 and TRBJ2-7, with 12 bases identical to TRBD1. Germline V gives CDR1 LNHDA, CDR2 SQIVND (reference sequence). Trimming at V came to 7 bases and at J to 6 bases, leaving 7 bases not matched to a gene. The CDR3 contains 14 residues. CDR3 sequence reads: CASTRDRGLSEQYF. The CDR3 DNA is TGTGCCAGTACTCGGGACAGGGGGCTCAGCGAGCAGTACTTC.

This chain joins TRBV5-1 and TRBJ2-5; TRBD1 or TRBD2 may be the D gene (5 bases each). The CDR3 runs to 15 residues. Germline V gene lookup returns CDR1 SGHRS and CDR2 YFSETQ. The V end lost 4 bases, the J end lost 4 bases, and 17 bases lay between the germline ends. The chain's CDR3 is CASSQGRATGETQYF. For the CDR3, the DNA is TGCGCCAGCAGCCAGGGACGGGCGACGGGAGAGACCCAGTACTTC.

This clone was counted a single time. V is TRBV10-1 and J is TRBJ2-7, with a possible D match to TRBD1 (5 bases). The CDR3 totals 16 residues. V was cut by 6 bases and J by 1 base, with 19 bases left in between. Germline CDR1 and CDR2: WNHNN and SYGVQD (reference sequence). Here the CDR3 reads CASSRQGLVGSYEQYF. The CDR3 bases are TGCGCCAGCAGCCGGCAGGGCCTAGTTGGATCCTACGAGCAGTACTTC.

This clone was recorded only once. The V and J genes are TRBV6-5 and TRBJ1-2, with D unresolved. V was clipped by 5 bases and J by 4 bases, with 5 bases between them. This CDR3 is built from 11 residues. From germline, CDR1 is MNHEY and CDR2 SVGAGI. The CDR3 sequence is CASSNSYGYTF. The CDR3 DNA sequence: TGTGCCAGCAGTAACAGCTATGGCTACACCTTC.

The chain carries TRBV7-5 and TRBJ1-5. TRBV7-5 is given as a pseudogene. This CDR3 region has 14 residues. This CDR3 reads CVRPLRVYNQPQHF. CDR3 in DNA: TGTGTCAGACCCCTCCGGGTTTACAATCAGCCCCAGCATTTT.

The table lists this clone with a few counts. The J gene is TRBJ2-3, the V gene TRBV25-1; a weak D match, TRBD1 (6 bases). The germline CDR1 and CDR2 sequences are MGHDK and SYGVNS. The CDR3 is made up of 13 amino acids. V gave up 4 bases and J gave up 1 base, with 6 bases separating them. The CDR3 nucleotides read TGTGCCAGCAGTGGGACAGGCACAGATACGCAGTATTTT. It codes for CASSGTGTDTQYF.

The chain employs TRBV7-3 and TRBJ2-5; 8 bases are shared with TRBD2. CDR1 and CDR2 from the germline V gene are SGHTA and FQGTGA. This CDR3 is 15 amino acids long. After removal of 5 bases from V and 1 base from J, the junction contained 6 bases not matched to a gene. CDR3 amino acids: CASSTSGGPQETQYF. The DNA of the CDR3 is TGTGCCAGCAGCACATCGGGGGGGCCCCAAGAGACCCAGTACTTC.

Points on this clone: Additional DNA sequences in this sample encode the identical CDR3. The chain combines TRBV5-5 with TRBJ2-2; D is unclear. This CDR3 contains 12 residues. V was shortened by 4 bases and J by 6 bases, with 7 bases between the two germline ends. From germline, CDR1 is SGHKS and CDR2 YYEKEE (reference sequence). The CDR3 region has the DNA TGTGCCAGCAGCCTTCCCCCCGGGGAGCTGTTTTTT. Encoded protein: CASSLPPGELFF.

The rearrangement links TRBV9 to TRBJ2-1; 8 positions agree with TRBD2. The germline V gene encodes CDR1 SGDLS and CDR2 YYNGEE. With 3 bases clipped from V and 5 bases from J, the junction kept 1 base outside the gene matches. The CDR3 runs 13 residues. In nucleotides, the CDR3 is TGTGCCAGCAGCGGACTAGCGAACAATGAGCAGTTCTTC. The encoded protein is CASSGLANNEQFF.

The chain joins TRBV5-4 to TRBJ2-5; 8 positions agree with TRBD2. V gave up 1 base and J gave up 1 base; unmatched junction bases: 3. The CDR3 loop spans 15 amino acids. Germline V gene data show CDR1 as SGHNT and CDR2 as YYREEE (reference sequence). CDR3 sequence reads: CASSLNSGAQETQYF. The CDR3, as DNA: TGTGCCAGCAGCTTGAATAGCGGGGCCCAAGAGACCCAGTACTTC.

The CDR3: CASSFGGPSPYEQYF. Here the CDR3 DNA reads TGTGCCAGCAGTTTTGGGGGACCGAGCCCCTACGAGCAGTACTTC. The chain has TRBV6-5 and TRBJ2-7, with D possibly being TRBD1 or TRBD2 (5 bases each). Trimming removed 4 bases at V and 2 bases at J, with 15 bases between. The CDR3 is 15 residues long. The germline CDR1 and CDR2 sequences are MNHEY and SVGAGI.

The chain is built from TRBV6-1 and TRBJ1-5, with a weak D call TRBD1 (6 bases). V lost 4 bases to trimming and J lost 0 bases, with 10 bases between them. From germline, CDR1 is MNHNS and CDR2 SASEGT. The CDR3 is 15 amino acids. CDR3 nucleotide sequence: TGTGCCAGCAGTGTCTTGACAGGTAGCAATCAGCCCCAGCATTTT. Translation: CASSVLTGSNQPQHF.

This clone was detected only a few times. The V call is TRBV11-2, the J call TRBJ2-7; 7 bases line up with TRBD2. Germline V lookup: CDR1 SGHAT, CDR2 FQNNGV. CDR3 length: 14 residues. The junction had 13 bases not matched to a gene; V was cut back by 7 bases and J by 7 bases. The CDR3 DNA reads as TGTGCCAGCAACACGGCCGTAGACGGGGGGGAGCAGTACTTC. Encoded protein: CASNTAVDGGEQYF.

The rearrangement joins TRBV5-1 to TRBJ2-2, with D perhaps TRBD1 (6 bases). V lost 2 bases and J lost 5, with 13 bases in between. Per germline, CDR1 SGHRS and CDR2 YFSETQ. The CDR3 spans 15 residues. CDR3 sequence: CASSLQGWGTGELFF. CDR3 bases: TGCGCCAGCAGCTTACAGGGATGGGGTACCGGGGAGCTGTTTTTT.